This T cell receptor (beta chain) is drawn from a study of T cell responses to AZD1222 COVID-19 vaccine. The CDR3 has 18 residues. The trim removed 4 bases at V and 5 bases at J, leaving 15 bases unmatched. Assay used: immunoSEQ multiplex PCR; TCRdb lists only in-frame clones, some missing. The profile shows about 180,000 clones, 80% to 95% of them singletons. Study conclusions and caveats: Repertoire sampling was restricted to post-peak T cell response timepoints. White British people made up most donors, females outnumbered males, and clonal diversity was possibly underestimated.

As concerns this clone: Its antigen remains unidentified.

Both about-4-week and about-12-week second-dose recipients were combined. The sequencing used peripheral blood, collected 28 days after the second AZD1222 dose. The chain couples TRBV5-3 to TRBJ2-5; 12 bases map to TRBD2. TRBV5-3 is recorded as an ORF, its role being uncertain. This sequence was found in an adult who received the AZD1222 COVID-19 vaccine. The CDR3 sequence: CARSPNRTSGKNRETQYF. The CDR3 DNA is TGTGCCAGAAGCCCGAACCGGACTAGCGGGAAGAACCGGGAGACCCAGTACTTC.